This T cell receptor beta chain appears in the sequencing data of a study of blood T cell repertoires in COVID-19. About the study: The United States, Italy and Spain provided the acute and convalescent COVID-19 samples.

Assay used: immunoSEQ multiplex PCR; TCRdb lists only in-frame clones, some missing. The sample yields about 480,000 clones, approximately 91% seen once. Those enrolled, adults aged roughly 18 to 100 years, came from 20 to 25 US areas. Clinical histories supplied by participants themselves formed the basis of cohort assignment. V was clipped by 10 bases and J by 0 bases, with 15 bases between them. The CDR3 consists of 14 residues. CDR1 is MNHEY, CDR2 SVGAGI, per germline. The rearrangement joins TRBV6-5 to TRBJ1-1; TRBD1 is a possible D gene (5 bases). The sequenced sample was PBMCs or T cells enriched from blood (not recorded which). The clonotype comes from a woman in her sixties or seventies who had recovered from COVID-19. In DNA, the CDR3 is TGTGCCACCCGACTGACAGATTTGAACACTGAAGCTTTCTTT. Translated: CATRLTDLNTEAFF.